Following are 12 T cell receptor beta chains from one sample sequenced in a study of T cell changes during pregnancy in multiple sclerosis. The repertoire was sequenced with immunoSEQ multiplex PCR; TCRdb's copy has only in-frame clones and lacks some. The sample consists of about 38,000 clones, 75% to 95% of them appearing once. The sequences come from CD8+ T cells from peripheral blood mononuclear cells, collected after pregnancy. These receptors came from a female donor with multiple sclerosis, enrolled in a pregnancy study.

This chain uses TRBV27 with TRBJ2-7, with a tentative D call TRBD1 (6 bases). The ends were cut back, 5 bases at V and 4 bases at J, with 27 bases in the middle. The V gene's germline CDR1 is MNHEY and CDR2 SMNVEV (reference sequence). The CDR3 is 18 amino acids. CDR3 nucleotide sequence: TGTGCCAGCAGTCCCCTACAGGTTTTAGGGGACACCGAGTACGAGCAGTACTTC. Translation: CASSPLQVLGDTEYEQYF.

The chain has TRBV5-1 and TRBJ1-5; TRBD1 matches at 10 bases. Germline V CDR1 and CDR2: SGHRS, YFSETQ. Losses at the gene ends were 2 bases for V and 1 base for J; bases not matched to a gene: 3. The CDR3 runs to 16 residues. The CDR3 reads CASSFGDRGSNQPQHF. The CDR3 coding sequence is TGCGCCAGCAGCTTCGGGGACAGGGGAAGCAATCAGCCCCAGCATTTT.

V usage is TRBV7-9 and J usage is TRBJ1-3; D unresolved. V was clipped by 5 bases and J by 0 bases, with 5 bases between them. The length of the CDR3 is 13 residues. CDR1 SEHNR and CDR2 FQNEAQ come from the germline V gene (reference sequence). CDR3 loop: CASSPDSGNTIYF. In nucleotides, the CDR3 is TGTGCCAGCAGCCCAGACTCTGGAAACACCATATATTTT.

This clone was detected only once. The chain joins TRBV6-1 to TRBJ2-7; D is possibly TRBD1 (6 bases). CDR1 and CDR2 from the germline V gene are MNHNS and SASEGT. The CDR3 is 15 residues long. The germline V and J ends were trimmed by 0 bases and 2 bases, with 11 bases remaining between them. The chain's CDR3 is CASSEAPGQPYEQYF. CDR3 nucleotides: TGTGCCAGCAGTGAAGCCCCGGGACAACCCTACGAGCAGTACTTC.

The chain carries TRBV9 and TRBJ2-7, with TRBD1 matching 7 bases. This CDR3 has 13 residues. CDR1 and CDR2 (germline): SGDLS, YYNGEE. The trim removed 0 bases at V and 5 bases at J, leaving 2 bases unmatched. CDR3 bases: TGTGCCAGCAGCGTAGACCAGGGGGACGAGCAGTACTTC. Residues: CASSVDQGDEQYF.

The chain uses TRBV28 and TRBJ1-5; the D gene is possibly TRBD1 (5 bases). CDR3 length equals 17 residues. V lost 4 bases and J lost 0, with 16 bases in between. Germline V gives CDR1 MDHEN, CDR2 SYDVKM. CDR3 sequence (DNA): TGTGCCAGCAGTTCCCGGTGGGGAGGGACTAGCAATCAGCCCCAGCATTTT. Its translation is CASSSRWGGTSNQPQHF.

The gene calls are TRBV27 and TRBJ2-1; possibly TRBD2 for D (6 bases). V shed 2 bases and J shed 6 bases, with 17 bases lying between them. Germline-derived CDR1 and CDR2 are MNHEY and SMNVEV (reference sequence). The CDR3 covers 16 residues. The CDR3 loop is CASSLQEGLSSNEQFF. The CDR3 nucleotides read TGTGCCAGCAGTTTACAGGAGGGGCTTAGCAGCAATGAGCAGTTCTTC.

The CDR3 is CASSLGTAQYSYNEQFF. The CDR3 coding sequence is TGTGCCAGCAGCTTAGGTACAGCTCAATACTCCTACAATGAGCAGTTCTTC. This chain uses TRBV7-9 with TRBJ2-1, with D uncertain. The germline CDR1 and CDR2 sequences are SEHNR and FQNEAQ (reference sequence). Deletions cut 1 base from V and 0 bases from J, with 13 bases between. The CDR3 has 17 amino acids.

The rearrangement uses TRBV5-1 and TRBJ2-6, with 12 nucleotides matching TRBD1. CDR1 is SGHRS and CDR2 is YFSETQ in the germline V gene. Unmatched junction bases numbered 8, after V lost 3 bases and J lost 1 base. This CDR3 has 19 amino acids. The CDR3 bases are TGCGCCAGCAGCTGGTTCCCGGGACAGGGGGCGTCTGGGGCCAACGTCCTGACTTTC. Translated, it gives CASSWFPGQGASGANVLTF.

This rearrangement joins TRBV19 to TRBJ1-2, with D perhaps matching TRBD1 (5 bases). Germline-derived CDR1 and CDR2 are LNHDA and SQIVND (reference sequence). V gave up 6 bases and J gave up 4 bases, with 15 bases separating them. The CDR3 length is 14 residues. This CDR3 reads CASRGPELIYGYTF. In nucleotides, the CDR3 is TGTGCCAGTAGGGGGCCAGAGTTAATCTATGGCTACACCTTC.

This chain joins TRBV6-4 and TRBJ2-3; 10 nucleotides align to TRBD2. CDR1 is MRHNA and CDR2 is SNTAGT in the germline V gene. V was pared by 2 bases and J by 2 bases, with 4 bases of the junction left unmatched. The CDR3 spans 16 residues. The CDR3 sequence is CASSDSGGAPTDTQYF. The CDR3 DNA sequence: TGTGCCAGCAGTGACAGCGGGGGGGCCCCCACAGATACGCAGTATTTT.

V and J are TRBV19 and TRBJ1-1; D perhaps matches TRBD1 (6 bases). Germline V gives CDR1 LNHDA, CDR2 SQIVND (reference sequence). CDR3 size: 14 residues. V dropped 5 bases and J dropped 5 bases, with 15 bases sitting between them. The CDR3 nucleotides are TGTGCCAGTAGTTGGGGCCAGGGGCGGACTGAAGCTTTCTTT. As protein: CASSWGQGRTEAFF.